Following are 17 T cell receptor beta chains from one sample sequenced in a study of cytomegalovirus exposure and HLA in healthy donors listed by TCRdb under 2017. Receptor libraries were prepared by the immunoSEQ multiplex PCR assay. The multiplex PCR relied on a mix of 60 forward primers for TCR Vbeta segments and 13 reverse primers for TCR Jbeta segments. TCRdb took this table from immuneACCESS and kept in-frame rearrangements with V and J called. Such tables lack part of the clones; where checked against another copy, unresolved V genes explain under half of the gap, and the rest is unexplained. This sample is represented by under 200,000 clones; 65% to 85% of them were singletons. Clones ranked in the top ten supply approximately 2.5% of the sample. Material: PBMCs. Receptors originate from a man between 60 and 70 years old in good health and CMV-seronegative.

The chain is built from TRBV28 and TRBJ2-7; 10 positions match TRBD1. Germline assignment: CDR1 MDHEN and CDR2 SYDVKM. The V gene end was trimmed by 5 bases and the J gene end by 9 bases; junction bases not matched to a gene: 13. This CDR3 is 15 amino acids long. The CDR3 loop is CASSPDRGRSVGQYF. CDR3 sequence (DNA): TGTGCCAGCAGTCCCGACAGGGGGCGCTCTGTGGGGCAGTACTTC. Complete variable domain (other parts from reference TRBV28 and TRBJ2-7): DVKVTQSSRYLVKRTGEKVFLECVQDMDHENMFWYRQDPGLGLRLIYFSYDVKMKEKGDIPEGYSVSREKKERFSLILESASTNQTSMYLCASSPDRGRSVGQYFGPGTRLTVT.

The chain employs TRBV5-4 and TRBJ2-5; TRBD1 matches 7 bases. The CDR3 is 16 residues long. The V gene's germline CDR1 is SGHNT and CDR2 YYREEE (reference sequence). V lost 4 bases and J lost 1; bases outside the gene matches: 10. In DNA, the CDR3 is TGTGCCAGCAGCCAAGGGACAGCAAACTTCCAAGAGACCCAGTACTTC. As protein: CASSQGTANFQETQYF. Variable domain in full (rest from reference TRBV5-4 and TRBJ2-5): ETGVTQSPTHLIKTRGQQVTLRCSSQSGHNTVSWYQQALGQGPQFIFQYYREEENGRGNFPPRFSGLQFPNYSSELNVNALELDDSALYLCASSQGTANFQETQYFGPGTRLLVL.

The V gene is TRBV10-2, the J gene TRBJ2-7; 14 positions match TRBD2. CDR1 and CDR2 (germline): WSHSY, SAAADI. The trim removed 6 bases at V and 7 bases at J, leaving 11 bases unmatched. CDR3 length equals 16 residues. CDR3 in amino acids: CASRPGLAGASGEQYF. As DNA, the CDR3 is TGCGCCAGCAGGCCGGGACTAGCGGGGGCCTCGGGGGAGCAGTACTTC.

The chain recombines TRBV21-1 with TRBJ1-1; the D call in the table, TRBD1, was not verified against the DNA. TRBV21-1 is noted as a pseudogene. This CDR3 comprises 15 residues. CDR3 nucleotide sequence: TGTGCCAGCAGCAAATTTGACAGGGCGAACACTGAAGCTTTCTTT. This codes for CASSKFDRANTEAFF.

The chain recombines TRBV18 with TRBJ2-7, with 7 bases fitting TRBD2. The CDR3 totals 16 residues. Trimming took 1 base from V and 2 from J; bases not matched to a gene: 8. CDR1 is KGHSH, CDR2 LQKENI, per germline. In DNA, the CDR3 is TGTGCCAGCTCACCACGGTCCGGGACTACCACCTACGAGCAGTACTTC. Its translation: CASSPRSGTTTYEQYF.

A remark on this clone: The same CDR3 also results from other DNA sequences found in this sample. The chain carries TRBV2 and TRBJ1-1; TRBD1 aligns across 8 bases. The CDR3 contains 12 residues. V lost 4 bases and J lost 7; bases outside the gene matches: 2. Germline V CDR1 and CDR2: SNHLY, FYNNEI. The CDR3 spells CASSGDRGEAFF. CDR3 bases: TGTGCCAGCAGTGGAGACAGGGGTGAAGCTTTCTTT.

The V call is TRBV30, the J call TRBJ2-7; D is perhaps TRBD1 (6 bases). The CDR3 spans 17 residues. V lost 0 bases and J 5 bases, leaving 23 bases between the germline ends. CDR1 and CDR2 (germline): GTSNPN, SVGIG (reference sequence). The CDR3 sequence: CAWSVRAWGRGRHEQYF. For the CDR3, the DNA is TGTGCCTGGAGTGTACGGGCTTGGGGCAGGGGACGACACGAGCAGTACTTC.

Of note for this clone: Compared with germline, one end of the junction differs, possibly owing to a read error. The CDR3 is CASSLSGQGNYGYPF. The CDR3 nucleotides read TGTGCCAGCAGCTTGTCGGGACAGGGGAACTATGGCTACCCCTTC. The chain joins TRBV13 to TRBJ1-2; 10 bases fit TRBD1. Germline CDR1 is PRHDT and CDR2 is FYEKMQ (reference sequence). The CDR3 loop spans 15 amino acids.

The gene calls are TRBV19 and TRBJ1-1; 7 nucleotides align to TRBD1. Germline assignment: CDR1 LNHDA and CDR2 SQIVND (reference sequence). Trimming removed 3 bases from V and 11 bases from J; junction bases left unmatched: 6. The CDR3 runs 12 residues. The CDR3 protein is CASSILEGAAFF. CDR3 DNA: TGTGCCAGTAGTATCTTAGAGGGGGCGGCTTTCTTT. The full variable domain, rest sourced from reference TRBV19 and TRBJ1-1, is DGGITQSPKYLFRKEGQNVTLSCEQNLNHDAMYWYRQDPGQGLRLIYYSQIVNDFQKGDIAEGYSVSREKKESFPLTVTSAQKNPTAFYLCASSILEGAAFFGQGTRLTVV.

This sequence joins TRBV7-2 and TRBJ1-4, with TRBD1 matching 9 bases. Trimming cost V 5 bases and J 8 bases; bases outside gene matches: 9. Germline CDR1 reads SGHTA; CDR2 reads FQGNSA. The CDR3 loop spans 15 amino acids. This chain's CDR3 is CASSRNRGRGEKLFF. The CDR3 nucleotides read TGTGCCAGCAGCCGGAACAGGGGGCGCGGGGAAAAACTGTTTTTT.

This clone appeared a few times. The chain joins TRBV4-3 to TRBJ2-3, with a tentative D call TRBD2 (5 bases). The CDR3 sequence is 14 residues long. Germline CDR1 is LGHNA and CDR2 is YSLEER. Between the trimmed V and J ends, which lost 1 base and 0 bases, there was a span of 5 bases. CDR3 sequence reads: CASSQGGSTDTQYF. The CDR3 bases are TGCGCCAGCAGCCAAGGCGGGAGCACAGATACGCAGTATTTT.

V usage is TRBV28 and J usage is TRBJ1-5, with D possibly TRBD1 on 5 matching bases. V was trimmed by 5 bases and J by 4 bases, leaving 9 bases between them. Germline V CDR1 and CDR2: MDHEN, SYDVKM. This CDR3 is built from 13 residues. The CDR3 region is CASSRQLNQPQHF. The CDR3 DNA follows: TGTGCCAGCAGTCGACAGCTTAATCAGCCCCAGCATTTT. The full variable domain, with the rest looked up from reference TRBV28 and TRBJ1-5, is DVKVTQSSRYLVKRTGEKVFLECVQDMDHENMFWYRQDPGLGLRLIYFSYDVKMKEKGDIPEGYSVSREKKERFSLILESASTNQTSMYLCASSRQLNQPQHFGDGTRLSIL.

The chain is built from TRBV19 and TRBJ1-2, with a weak D call TRBD1 (6 bases). The CDR3 contains 14 residues. Looked up from germline, CDR1 is LNHDA and CDR2 is SQIVND (reference sequence). Deletions cut 3 bases from V and 4 bases from J, with 12 bases between. CDR3 nucleotide sequence: TGTGCCAGTAGTATCCGGACAGAGAGCTATGGCTACACCTTC. This sequence encodes CASSIRTESYGYTF. Together with reference TRBV19 and TRBJ1-2, the CDR3 gives the full variable domain: DGGITQSPKYLFRKEGQNVTLSCEQNLNHDAMYWYRQDPGQGLRLIYYSQIVNDFQKGDIAEGYSVSREKKESFPLTVTSAQKNPTAFYLCASSIRTESYGYTFGSGTRLTVV.

This clone has just a few counts. This rearrangement joins TRBV19 to TRBJ1-1, with 9 nucleotides matching TRBD1. The germline CDR1 and CDR2 sequences are LNHDA and SQIVND (reference sequence). The trim removed 3 bases at V and 5 bases at J, leaving 1 base unmatched. The CDR3 length is 13 residues. The CDR3 nucleotides are TGTGCCAGTAGTATGGACAGGGGAACTGAAGCTTTCTTT. It specifies CASSMDRGTEAFF.

This sequence joins TRBV15 and TRBJ1-2; TRBD1 matches at 11 bases. CDR3 size: 19 residues. V gave up 0 bases and J gave up 3 bases; unmatched junction bases: 12. CDR1 is LNHNV, CDR2 YYDKDF, per germline (reference sequence). The CDR3 sequence: CATSRDRGDRGFDDYGYTF. The DNA of the CDR3 is TGTGCCACCAGCAGAGATCGGGGGGACAGGGGGTTCGACGACTATGGCTACACCTTC.

V usage is TRBV15 and J usage is TRBJ1-4; 8 bases align to TRBD1. This CDR3 comprises 15 residues. Germline V gives CDR1 LNHNV, CDR2 YYDKDF (reference sequence). J was trimmed by 7 bases and V by 3 bases; bases with no gene match: 7. This CDR3 is CATSSYTGGTEKLFF. The CDR3 nucleotides read TGTGCCACCAGCAGTTACACAGGGGGAACTGAAAAACTGTTTTTT.

The chain couples TRBV6-1 to TRBJ1-2; D perhaps matches TRBD1 (6 bases). CDR3 length: 15 residues. Looked up from germline, CDR1 is MNHNS and CDR2 is SASEGT. V lost 0 bases and J lost 6, with 14 bases in between. In nucleotides, the CDR3 is TGTGCCAGCAGTGAAGCGAATCAGGGGAGGGATGGCTACACCTTC. This encodes CASSEANQGRDGYTF.